This T cell receptor beta chain emerged from a study of blood T cell repertoires in COVID-19. About the study: COVID-19 samples collected from the United States, Italy and Spain covered acute and convalescent phases. T cells, B-cell-depleted T cells, or PBMCs provided the cDNA or gDNA that served as material.

In the original analysis: Reference gene primer amplification yielded estimated nucleated cell counts. Assay: immunoSEQ multiplex PCR; the TCRdb copy retains only in-frame clones and omits some. V, J and clone size are taken as reported in that table, and D and trimming were inferred from the DNA itself. Of 100,000 to 150,000 clones listed, more than 70% were seen once; the top ten hold about 1%. The CDR3 spans 14 residues. Germline V CDR1 and CDR2: SGHAT, FQNNGV. V dropped 1 base and J dropped 8; count of bases not matched to a gene: 2. The sequence was collected from a woman of 80 years or more with acute or convalescent COVID-19. The sequencing input was peripheral blood. V is TRBV11-2 and J is TRBJ2-4, with 10 bases matching TRBD1. The CDR3 DNA reads TGTGCCAGCAGCTTAGGGACAGGGGGAGACATTCAGTACTTC. This gives the protein CASSLGTGGDIQYF.